Presented here are 17 T cell receptor beta chains from one specimen sequenced in a study of a mutant IDH1 vaccine in newly diagnosed glioma. Noted time point: week 5, during vaccination. The investigators gave 300 ug of mutant IDH1 20-mer peptide in each vaccine dose, together with topical imiquimod. Their cognate antigens are unknown. The assay was immunoSEQ multiplex PCR, and TCRdb's table has in-frame clones only and misses some. The repertoire holds around 61,000 clones, about 90% seen once, with about 4.6% in the top ten. The sample here was PBMCs, taken from a glioma patient whose treatment included an IDH1 peptide vaccine. The receptors derive from a woman in her thirties or forties with glioma.

The rearrangement uses TRBV18 and TRBJ2-3; D not certain. There are 14 residues in the CDR3. Trimming cost V 0 bases and J 1 base, with 5 bases left between them. Germline V lookup: CDR1 KGHSH, CDR2 LQKENI. CDR3 loop: CASSPPQGTDTQYF. The CDR3 region has the DNA TGTGCCAGCTCACCACCTCAGGGCACAGATACGCAGTATTTT.

The chain employs TRBV28 and TRBJ2-1; D call uncertain. This CDR3 contains 16 residues. V lost 5 bases and J lost 0, with 14 bases in between. The V gene's germline CDR1 is MDHEN and CDR2 SYDVKM. CDR3 sequence: CASSGFRASSYNEQFF. The CDR3 nucleotides read TGTGCCAGCAGTGGGTTTCGGGCATCCTCCTACAATGAGCAGTTCTTC.

This clone was detected only once. The genes are TRBV2 and TRBJ2-5; possibly TRBD1 for D (5 bases). The CDR3 loop spans 12 amino acids. Germline-derived CDR1 and CDR2 are SNHLY and FYNNEI. Trimming took off 7 bases at V and 2 bases at J, with 8 bases between the two ends. The CDR3, as DNA: TGTGCCAGCAATGGGGCGCAAGAGACCCAGTACTTC. Its translation is CASNGAQETQYF.

A single count supports this clone. This rearrangement joins TRBV5-4 to TRBJ1-1; D gene unclear. This CDR3 comprises 15 residues. Looked up from germline, CDR1 is SGHNT and CDR2 is YYREEE (reference sequence). Trimming cost V 10 bases and J 0 bases, with 19 bases left between them. The CDR3 is CAWPGRPEMNTEAFF. As DNA, the CDR3 is TGTGCCTGGCCCGGCAGGCCTGAGATGAACACTGAAGCTTTCTTT.

The rearrangement links TRBV7-9 to TRBJ1-2; possibly TRBD1 for D (6 bases). Germline loops: CDR1 SEHNR, CDR2 FQNEAQ (reference sequence). Deletions cut 1 base from V and 5 bases from J, with 11 bases between. The CDR3 runs 14 residues. The CDR3 sequence is CASSLVPQGYGYTF. The CDR3 bases are TGTGCCAGCAGCTTAGTTCCTCAGGGGTATGGCTACACCTTC.

The CDR3 is CAAGRSTDTQYF. CDR3 nucleotide sequence: TGTGCCGCCGGGAGAAGCACAGATACGCAGTATTTT. This chain connects TRBV30 to TRBJ2-3, with D perhaps TRBD2 (6 bases). V gave up 8 bases and J gave up 0 bases, with 9 bases separating them. Per the germline V gene, CDR1 is GTSNPN and CDR2 is SVGIG (reference sequence). The CDR3 is made up of 12 amino acids. Variable domain in full (rest from reference TRBV30 and TRBJ2-3): SQTIHQWPATLVQPVGSPLSLECTVEGTSNPNLYWYRQAAGRGLQLLFYSVGIGQISSEVPQNLSASRPQDRQFILSSKKLLLSDSGFYLCAAGRSTDTQYFGPGTRLTVL.

This clone has just one count. The genes are TRBV5-6 and TRBJ2-5; 9 nucleotides align to TRBD1. The germline V gene encodes CDR1 SGHDT and CDR2 YYEEEE. V was pared by 5 bases and J by 5 bases, with 7 bases of the junction left unmatched. The CDR3 contains 14 residues. DNA for the CDR3: TGTGCCAGCAGTACCGGGACAGGGTGGGAGACCCAGTACTTC. The encoded protein is CASSTGTGWETQYF.

The chain links TRBV16 to TRBJ1-1; a weak D match, TRBD1 (6 bases). This CDR3 is 15 amino acids long. Trimming removed 0 bases at V and 3 bases at J, with 11 bases between. Germline-derived CDR1 and CDR2 are KGHSY and FQNENV. The CDR3 DNA reads as TGTGCCAGCAGCCAATCATGGGACATCTACACTGAAGCTTTCTTT. Its translation is CASSQSWDIYTEAFF.

This clone has just one count. This rearrangement joins TRBV15 to TRBJ2-7, with D maybe TRBD2 (5 bases). The CDR3 runs 14 residues. CDR1 and CDR2 (germline): LNHNV, YYDKDF (reference sequence). Trimming shortened V by 1 base and J by 0 bases, and 7 bases separated the two germline ends. The CDR3 region has the DNA TGTGCCACCAGCAGAGCGGAGGACTCCTACGAGCAGTACTTC. It specifies CATSRAEDSYEQYF.

The CDR3 protein is CASGLDGQGRYGYTF. The CDR3 DNA reads TGTGCTAGTGGTTTGGATGGACAGGGTCGCTATGGCTACACCTTC. The chain carries TRBV12-5 and TRBJ1-2; 8 bases match TRBD1. Germline CDR1 and CDR2: LGHNT and FRNRAP. The V and J ends lost 1 base and 4 bases, in that order; junction bases with no gene match: 5. This CDR3 region has 15 residues.

This rearrangement joins TRBV4-1 to TRBJ2-7; unclear D gene. Germline V gene sequence: CDR1 MGHRA, CDR2 YSYEKL. The germline V and J ends were trimmed by 2 bases and 2 bases, with 7 bases remaining between them. CDR3 size: 13 residues. The CDR3 sequence: CASSQIIAYEQYF. Written as DNA, the CDR3 is TGCGCCAGCAGCCAAATAATAGCCTACGAGCAGTACTTC.

The chain has TRBV4-3 and TRBJ2-5; 12 positions agree with TRBD2. CDR1 LGHNA and CDR2 YSLEER come from the germline V gene. V lost 8 bases and J lost 5; bases outside the gene matches: 12. The CDR3 length is 16 residues. As DNA, the CDR3 is TGCGCCAGCTGGAAGATTCTAGCGGGGGGGCAGGAGACCCAGTACTTC. Translation gives CASWKILAGGQETQYF.

The chain recombines TRBV4-2 with TRBJ1-4; tentatively, D is TRBD1 (6 bases). The CDR3 has 15 amino acids. V was pared by 1 base and J by 6 bases, with 12 bases between. The germline CDR1 and CDR2 sequences are LGHNA and YNFKEQ. This chain's CDR3 is CASSQGGGMDEKLFF. CDR3 sequence (DNA): TGTGCCAGCAGCCAAGGTGGGGGCATGGATGAAAAACTGTTTTTT.

The chain employs TRBV5-3 and TRBJ1-5; D is perhaps TRBD1 (6 bases). TRBV5-3 is assigned to the ORF class and has an uncertain function. V lost 0 bases to trimming and J lost 5 bases, with 12 bases between them. This CDR3 region has 15 residues. The CDR3 sequence: CARSLVTGSHQPQHF. DNA of the CDR3: TGTGCCAGAAGCTTGGTTACAGGGAGCCATCAGCCCCAGCATTTT.

The rearrangement joins TRBV4-2 to TRBJ1-3; weak D call: TRBD1 (5 bases). From germline, CDR1 is LGHNA and CDR2 YNFKEQ. V was clipped by 2 bases and J by 3 bases, with 8 bases between them. There are 14 residues in the CDR3. CDR3 bases: TGTGCCAGCAGCCAAATGGGGGGTGGAAACACCATATATTTT. Its protein product is CASSQMGGGNTIYF.

The chain is built from TRBV11-3 and TRBJ2-5; D ambiguous. The CDR3 runs to 12 residues. V was trimmed by 4 bases and J by 7 bases, leaving 10 bases between them. CDR1 and CDR2 from the germline V gene are SGHNT and YENEEA. This CDR3 reads CASSSGRGTQYF. CDR3 coding DNA: TGTGCCAGCAGCTCAGGACGAGGGACCCAGTACTTC.

The table lists this clone with a count of one. This chain connects TRBV7-2 to TRBJ2-5, with D unclear. Germline CDR1 and CDR2: SGHTA and FQGNSA. The V end was cut by 4 bases, the J end by 0 bases, with 6 bases between. The CDR3 length is 13 residues. The CDR3 nucleotides read TGTGCCAGCAGCTCCCTCCACCAAGAGACCCAGTACTTC. Residues: CASSSLHQETQYF.